This T cell receptor beta chain was documented in a study of blood T cell repertoires in COVID-19. Study details: COVID-19 samples, acute and convalescent, were from the United States, Italy and Spain. The cDNA or gDNA used as material had been derived from T cells, B-cell-depleted T cells, or PBMCs.

After removal of 3 bases from V and 3 bases from J, the junction contained 5 bases not matched to a gene. This CDR3 comprises 14 residues. From germline, CDR1 is MNHEY and CDR2 SMNVEV (reference sequence). In the original processing: Using reference gene primer amplification, nucleated cell counts were estimated. The assay was immunoSEQ multiplex PCR, and TCRdb's table has in-frame clones only and misses some. V, J and clone size reflect that table, while D and trimming were determined from the DNA. The sample carries about 400,000 clones, around 84% recorded once. Material for sequencing was peripheral blood. V usage is TRBV27 and J usage is TRBJ2-7; 7 bases fit TRBD1. The source of this sequence is a human donor in a cohort sampled during active COVID-19. This chain's CDR3 is CASSFEGAVYEQYF. The CDR3, as DNA: TGTGCCAGCAGTTTCGAGGGGGCCGTCTACGAGCAGTACTTC.